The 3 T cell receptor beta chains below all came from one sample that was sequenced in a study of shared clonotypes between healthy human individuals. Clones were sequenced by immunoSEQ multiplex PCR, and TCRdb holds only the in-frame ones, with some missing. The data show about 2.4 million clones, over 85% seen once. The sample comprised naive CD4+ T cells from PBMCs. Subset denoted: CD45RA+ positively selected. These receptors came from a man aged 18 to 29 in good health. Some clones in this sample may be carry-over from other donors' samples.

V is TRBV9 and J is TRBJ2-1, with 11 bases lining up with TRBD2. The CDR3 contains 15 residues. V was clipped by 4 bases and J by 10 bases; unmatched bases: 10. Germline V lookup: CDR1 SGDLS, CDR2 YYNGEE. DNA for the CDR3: TGTGCCAGCAGCAGTAGCGGGAGGGCGAAGGGCGAGCAGTTCTTC. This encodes CASSSSGRAKGEQFF.

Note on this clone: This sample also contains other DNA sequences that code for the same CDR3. In nucleotides, the CDR3 is TGTGCCAGCAGCTTAGGCGTTGGGGAGACCCAGTACTTC. It yields the protein CASSLGVGETQYF. This chain connects TRBV7-3 to TRBJ2-5, with no clear D. Deletions cut 2 bases from V and 5 bases from J, with 9 bases between. CDR1 and CDR2 from the germline V gene are SGHTA and FQGTGA. The CDR3 is 13 amino acids.

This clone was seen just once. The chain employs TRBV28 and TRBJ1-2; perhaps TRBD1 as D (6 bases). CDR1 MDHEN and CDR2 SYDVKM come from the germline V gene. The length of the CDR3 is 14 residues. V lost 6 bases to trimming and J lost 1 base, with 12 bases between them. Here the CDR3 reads CASRKTGLNYGYTF. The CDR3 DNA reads TGTGCCAGCAGGAAGACAGGCCTTAACTATGGCTACACCTTC.